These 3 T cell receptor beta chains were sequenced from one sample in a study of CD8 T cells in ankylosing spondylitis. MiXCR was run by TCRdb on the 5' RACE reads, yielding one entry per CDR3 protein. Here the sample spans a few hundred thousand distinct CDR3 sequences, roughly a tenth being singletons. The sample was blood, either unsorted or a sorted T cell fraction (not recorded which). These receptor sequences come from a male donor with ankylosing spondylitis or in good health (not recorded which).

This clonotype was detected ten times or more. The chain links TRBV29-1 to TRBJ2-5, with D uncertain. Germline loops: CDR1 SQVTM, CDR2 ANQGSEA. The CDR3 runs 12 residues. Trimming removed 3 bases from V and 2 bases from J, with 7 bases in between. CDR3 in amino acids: CSVEAQQETQYF. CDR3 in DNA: TGCAGCGTTGAGGCGCAACAAGAGACCCAGTACTTC.

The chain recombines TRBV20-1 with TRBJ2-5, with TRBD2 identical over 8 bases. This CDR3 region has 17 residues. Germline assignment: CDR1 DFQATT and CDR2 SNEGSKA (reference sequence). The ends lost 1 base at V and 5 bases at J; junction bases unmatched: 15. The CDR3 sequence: CSARAPRGGGDMETQYF. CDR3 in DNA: TGCAGTGCTAGAGCACCCCGGGGGGGAGGAGATATGGAGACCCAGTACTTC.

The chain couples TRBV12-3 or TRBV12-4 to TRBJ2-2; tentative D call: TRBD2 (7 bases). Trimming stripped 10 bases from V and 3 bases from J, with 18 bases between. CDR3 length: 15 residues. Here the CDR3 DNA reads TGTGCCACCAAGGGGGGGGCCTCGCACACCGGGGAGCTGTTTTTT. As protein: CATKGGASHTGELFF.